Each of the 8 T cell receptor beta chains below was sequenced from the same sample in a study of blood T cell repertoires in COVID-19. Here immunoSEQ multiplex PCR was the method, and the copy in TCRdb shows in-frame clones only, minus some. The data contain over 250,000 clones, approximately 90% of them singletons. Sequencing was performed on peripheral blood. These receptors were collected from a woman aged 40-49 years who had recovered from COVID-19.

In this sample, this clone turned up once. The chain links TRBV11-2 to TRBJ2-1; TRBD2 matches at 8 bases. Germline lookup yields CDR1 SGHAT and CDR2 FQNNGV. Losses at the gene ends were 5 bases for V and 3 bases for J; bases not matched to a gene: 3. This CDR3 is built from 14 residues. The DNA for the CDR3 is TGTGCCAGCAGCCCGGGACTAGACTACAATGAGCAGTTCTTC. It codes for CASSPGLDYNEQFF.

This rearrangement joins TRBV4-2 to TRBJ2-7, with D possibly TRBD2 on 6 matching bases. CDR3 size: 16 residues. CDR1 is LGHNA and CDR2 is YNFKEQ in the germline V gene. Trimming pared 4 bases from V and 2 bases from J, leaving 18 bases between. This CDR3 is CASSPQLGGGTYEQYF. The CDR3, as DNA: TGTGCCAGCAGCCCCCAGCTCGGCGGCGGGACCTACGAGCAGTACTTC.

J is TRBJ2-1 and V is TRBV7-9; tentative D call: TRBD2 (6 bases). Trimming stripped 8 bases from V and 8 bases from J, with 13 bases between. The CDR3 has 12 residues. The germline V gene encodes CDR1 SEHNR and CDR2 FQNEAQ (reference sequence). The CDR3 sequence: CASVGGPHEQFF. CDR3 coding DNA: TGTGCCAGCGTCGGAGGGCCCCATGAGCAGTTCTTC. Based on the CDR3 plus reference TRBV7-9 and TRBJ2-1, the full variable domain is DTGVSQNPRHKITKRGQNVTFRCDPISEHNRLYWYRQTLGQGPEFLTYFQNEAQLEKSRLLSDRFSAERPKGSFSTLEIQRTEQGDSAMYLCASVGGPHEQFFGPGTRLTVL.

The chain is built from TRBV6-2 or TRBV6-3 and TRBJ2-1, with TRBD2 matching over 7 bases. This CDR3 contains 15 residues. The V gene's germline CDR1 is MNHEY and CDR2 SVGEGT. V lost 1 base to trimming and J lost 4 bases; unmatched junction nucleotides: 4. This CDR3 reads CASSYLRERYNEQFF. The CDR3, as DNA: TGTGCCAGCAGTTACTTGCGGGAGAGGTACAATGAGCAGTTCTTC.

The chain carries TRBV5-1 and TRBJ2-6; 14 nucleotides align to TRBD2. J gave up 8 bases and V 4 bases, and 11 bases lay outside the gene matches. The length of the CDR3 is 18 residues. Germline CDR1 and CDR2: SGHRS and YFSETQ. The CDR3 DNA reads TGCGCCAGCAGCCCCGGGACTAGCGGGAGTGGGAGGTCCAACGTCCTGACTTTC. This gives the protein CASSPGTSGSGRSNVLTF.

This chain uses TRBV30 with TRBJ2-2; 8 nucleotides match TRBD1. The V segment lost 5 bases and the J segment 4 bases; nucleotides outside the gene matches: 3. Germline CDR1 reads GTSNPN; CDR2 reads SVGIG (reference sequence). This CDR3 has 13 amino acids. In nucleotides, the CDR3 is TGTGCCTGGGGACAGGGCGGCACCGGGGAGCTGTTTTTT. It specifies CAWGQGGTGELFF.

The genes are TRBV4-3 and TRBJ2-3; TRBD2 aligns across 10 bases. The CDR3 is 17 residues long. Germline CDR1 is LGHNA and CDR2 is YSLEER. V lost 0 bases and J lost 6; bases outside the gene matches: 9. The CDR3 loop reads CASSQDPASGGKDTQYF. The CDR3 nucleotides are TGCGCCAGCAGCCAAGATCCCGCTAGCGGGGGCAAGGATACGCAGTATTTT.

This rearrangement joins TRBV19 to TRBJ2-3; possible D gene TRBD2, 6 bases. Germline lookup yields CDR1 LNHDA and CDR2 SQIVND (reference sequence). With 8 bases removed from V and 5 bases from J, the gap between germline ends came to 11 bases. The CDR3 spans 12 residues. CDR3 residues: CASWGVGDTQYF. The CDR3 nucleotides read TGTGCCAGTTGGGGGGTAGGAGATACGCAGTATTTT.